Following are 25 T cell receptor beta chains from one sample sequenced in a study of neoadjuvant anti-PD-1 for oral cavity cancer. Stated time point: after neoadjuvant nivolumab, at surgical resection. This table comes from immunoSEQ multiplex PCR, and its TCRdb copy is limited to in-frame clones, with some not included. The repertoire has fewer than 90,000 clones, about 85% of them found once; the top ten carry around 3.7%. Sequences were derived from PBMCs, sampled after nivolumab (anti-PD-1) treatment. The receptors originated from a person aged 40 to 85 with oral cavity squamous cell carcinoma.

This chain connects TRBV6-1 to TRBJ2-1; the D gene could be TRBD1 or TRBD2 (6 bases each). Germline assignment: CDR1 MNHNS and CDR2 SASEGT. V lost 2 bases, J lost 7 bases, and 24 bases lay in between. The CDR3 covers 18 residues. The CDR3 reads CASSESGVGAGGGNEQFF. Here the CDR3 DNA reads TGTGCCAGCAGTGAATCAGGGGTCGGAGCGGGTGGGGGAAATGAGCAGTTCTTC.

V and J are TRBV2 and TRBJ1-1; 7 bases line up with TRBD1. CDR1 and CDR2 from the germline V gene are SNHLY and FYNNEI. V shed 6 bases, J shed 1 base, and the junction held 5 bases outside the gene matches. CDR3 length: 14 residues. CDR3 DNA sequence: TGTGCCAGCAGCAGGGGACAGAAGAACACTGAAGCTTTCTTT. Translated: CASSRGQKNTEAFF.

This chain joins TRBV7-8 and TRBJ2-5; TRBD2 agrees at 7 bases. Germline V gene lookup returns CDR1 SGHVS and CDR2 FQNEAQ. V lost 1 base, J lost 5 bases, and 13 bases stayed unmatched. The CDR3 length is 17 residues. In DNA, the CDR3 is TGTGCCAGCAGCTTAGGGACTAGGCTCATCCTCGTTGAGACCCAGTACTTC. Its translation: CASSLGTRLILVETQYF.

This clone was detected only a few times. The chain recombines TRBV11-2 with TRBJ2-3; D tentatively reads TRBD1 or TRBD2 (5 bases each). CDR3 size: 17 residues. Trimming removed 5 bases from V and 0 bases from J, with 18 bases in between. Looked up from germline, CDR1 is SGHAT and CDR2 is FQNNGV. CDR3 nucleotide sequence: TGTGCCAGCAGCCGTTACTTGAGAGGGGCTAGCACAGATACGCAGTATTTT. Translating gives CASSRYLRGASTDTQYF.

Only a few counts were recorded for this clone. The genes are TRBV28 and TRBJ1-1; the D is unclear. V shed 5 bases and J shed 7 bases, with 8 bases lying between them. This CDR3 comprises 11 residues. Germline V gene sequence: CDR1 MDHEN, CDR2 SYDVKM. The chain's CDR3 is CASSRGFEAFF. In DNA, the CDR3 is TGTGCCAGCAGTCGGGGTTTTGAAGCTTTCTTT.

The gene calls are TRBV10-2 and TRBJ1-1; D might be TRBD1 (5 bases). The CDR3 has 13 amino acids. V lost 8 bases and J 0 bases, leaving 10 bases between the germline ends. Germline V gives CDR1 WSHSY, CDR2 SAAADI. CDR3 DNA sequence: TGCGCCAGCGGAAGCAGGGTGAACACTGAAGCTTTCTTT. As protein: CASGSRVNTEAFF.

The chain is built from TRBV5-1 and TRBJ1-1; D call uncertain. V lost 1 base and J lost 1, with 11 bases in between. The CDR3 loop spans 15 amino acids. Germline-derived CDR1 and CDR2 are SGHRS and YFSETQ. The CDR3 reads CASSLRTDKNTEAFF. DNA for the CDR3: TGCGCCAGCAGCTTGCGCACAGACAAGAACACTGAAGCTTTCTTT.

The chain couples TRBV11-2 to TRBJ2-5; D might be TRBD1 (6 bases). CDR1 is SGHAT and CDR2 is FQNNGV in the germline V gene. V was pared by 5 bases and J by 0 bases, with 13 bases between. CDR3 size: 15 residues. CDR3 protein: CASSTLGGYQETQYF. The DNA of the CDR3 is TGTGCCAGCAGCACGTTAGGGGGTTACCAAGAGACCCAGTACTTC.

The rearrangement uses TRBV10-3 and TRBJ2-3; no clear D gene. CDR3 size: 14 residues. V was clipped by 0 bases and J by 4 bases, with 8 bases between them. CDR1 and CDR2 from the germline V gene are ENHRY and SYGVKD. CDR3 residues: CAISESSTADTQYF. In DNA form, the CDR3 reads TGTGCCATCAGTGAGTCTAGCACAGCAGATACGCAGTATTTT.

The gene calls are TRBV5-4 and TRBJ1-1; D is unresolved. V was shortened by 3 bases and J by 3 bases, with 21 bases between the two germline ends. The CDR3 extends over 17 amino acids. CDR1 and CDR2 from the germline V gene are SGHNT and YYREEE (reference sequence). The CDR3 DNA reads TGTGCCAGCAGCTCCCGAACCTGGACCGCCCGGGACACTGAAGCTTTCTTT. This gives the protein CASSSRTWTARDTEAFF. Drawing the rest from reference TRBV5-4 and TRBJ1-1, the complete variable domain is ETGVTQSPTHLIKTRGQQVTLRCSSQSGHNTVSWYQQALGQGPQFIFQYYREEENGRGNFPPRFSGLQFPNYSSELNVNALELDDSALYLCASSSRTWTARDTEAFFGQGTRLTVV.

The V gene is TRBV5-1, the J gene TRBJ2-1; 15 bases fit TRBD2. This CDR3 comprises 17 residues. J lost 1 base, V lost 5 bases, and 4 bases had no gene match. Germline values: CDR1 SGHRS, CDR2 YFSETQ. The CDR3 DNA is TGCGCCAGCAGTCGGACTAGCGGGAGGGTATCCTACAATGAGCAGTTCTTC. It encodes CASSRTSGRVSYNEQFF.

This chain links TRBV7-9 with TRBJ2-7; D is perhaps TRBD1 (5 bases). The CDR3 extends over 13 amino acids. V dropped 4 bases and J dropped 3 bases, with 10 bases sitting between them. Germline CDR1 and CDR2: SEHNR and FQNEAQ (reference sequence). The CDR3 region has the DNA TGTGCCAGCAGCTCTGGGGCAATCTACGAGCAGTACTTC. Its protein product is CASSSGAIYEQYF.

The J gene is TRBJ1-5, the V gene TRBV4-2; weak D call: TRBD1 (6 bases). Per germline, CDR1 LGHNA and CDR2 YNFKEQ. The length of the CDR3 is 17 residues. With 0 bases removed from V and 0 bases from J, the gap between germline ends came to 12 bases. The CDR3 loop is CASSQEWGPYSNQPQHF. The DNA for the CDR3 is TGTGCCAGCAGCCAAGAATGGGGGCCGTATAGCAATCAGCCCCAGCATTTT.

The V call is TRBV10-3, the J call TRBJ2-2; D tentatively fits TRBD1 or TRBD2 (6 bases each). CDR1 and CDR2 from the germline V gene are ENHRY and SYGVKD. CDR3 length equals 13 residues. Trimming pared 6 bases from V and 7 bases from J, leaving 12 bases between. CDR3 sequence: CAIRAEGGGELFF. CDR3 coding DNA: TGTGCCATCAGGGCTGAGGGGGGCGGGGAGCTGTTTTTT.

The V gene is TRBV6-5, the J gene TRBJ1-5; TRBD1 is a possible D gene (5 bases). Germline V gives CDR1 MNHEY, CDR2 SVGAGI. The CDR3 loop spans 14 amino acids. V lost 5 bases and J lost 6, with 14 bases in between. As DNA, the CDR3 is TGTGCCAGCAGTCCGGGGCAGGGTAGTCAGCCCCAGCATTTT. Protein sequence: CASSPGQGSQPQHF.

V gene TRBV11-1 combines with J gene TRBJ1-2, with 8 bases fitting TRBD1. V lost 1 base to trimming and J lost 8 bases; unmatched junction nucleotides: 6. Germline V CDR1 and CDR2: SGHAT, FQDESV (reference sequence). CDR3 length: 14 residues. CDR3 in amino acids: CASSLDATGGGYTF. As DNA, the CDR3 is TGTGCCAGCAGCTTAGACGCCACAGGGGGAGGCTACACCTTC.

The chain is built from TRBV29-1 and TRBJ2-3, with TRBD2 matching 11 bases. This CDR3 spans 14 amino acids. Germline lookup yields CDR1 SQVTM and CDR2 ANQGSEA. V lost 5 bases to trimming and J lost 3 bases; unmatched junction nucleotides: 4. The CDR3 nucleotides read TGCAGCGTTCTAGCGGGAGGAGGGACAGATACGCAGTATTTT. It is translated as CSVLAGGGTDTQYF.

The CDR3 loop reads CASSKSGTLNTEAFF. Written as DNA, the CDR3 is TGTGCCAGTAGCAAATCCGGGACCCTGAACACTGAAGCTTTCTTT. The chain has TRBV19 and TRBJ1-1, with D maybe TRBD1 (5 bases). This CDR3 is 15 amino acids long. V shed 6 bases and J shed 0 bases, with 14 bases lying between them. The germline CDR1 and CDR2 sequences are LNHDA and SQIVND (reference sequence).

The chain couples TRBV10-3 to TRBJ1-1, with D possibly TRBD1 on 5 matching bases. Looked up from germline, CDR1 is ENHRY and CDR2 is SYGVKD. This CDR3 has 13 amino acids. The ends were cut back, 6 bases at V and 1 base at J, with 9 bases in the middle. CDR3 sequence (DNA): TGTGCCATCAGGGTACAGGAGAACACTGAAGCTTTCTTT. Amino acid sequence: CAIRVQENTEAFF.

The chain has TRBV19 and TRBJ1-3, with D unclear. Germline CDR1 is LNHDA and CDR2 is SQIVND (reference sequence). The V gene lost 7 bases and the J gene lost 7 bases, with 14 bases spanning the gap. This CDR3 comprises 13 residues. The CDR3 here is CASTPSDRNTIYF. In DNA, the CDR3 is TGTGCCAGTACCCCCTCGGATCGGAACACCATATATTTT.

The chain employs TRBV7-2 and TRBJ2-5; no definite D call. Looked up from germline, CDR1 is SGHTA and CDR2 is FQGNSA. The CDR3 sequence is 13 residues long. Trimming removed 2 bases at V and 4 bases at J, with 8 bases between. CDR3 protein: CASSLSYGETQYF. Here the CDR3 DNA reads TGTGCCAGCAGCTTAAGTTACGGAGAGACCCAGTACTTC.

The chain carries TRBV10-2 and TRBJ1-3; no reliable D call. V was pared by 8 bases and J by 4 bases, with 18 bases between. This CDR3 contains 15 residues. In germline, CDR1 is WSHSY, CDR2 SAAADI. Here the CDR3 reads CASSGEGGPGNTIYF. CDR3 in DNA: TGCGCCAGCTCGGGTGAGGGAGGGCCCGGAAACACCATATATTTT.

In regard to this clone: Sequence at one end of the junction differs from germline and may be a read error. The chain couples TRBV7-3 to TRBJ2-3, with 8 positions matching TRBD2. CDR3 size: 15 residues. Germline V gene lookup returns CDR1 SGHTA and CDR2 FQGTGA. The DNA for the CDR3 is TGTGCCAGCAGCCTAACTAGCGGACCCACAGATACGCAGTATTTT. Protein sequence: CASSLTSGPTDTQYF.

The V and J genes are TRBV10-3 and TRBJ2-7; TRBD2 is a possible D gene (5 bases). CDR3 size: 14 residues. The germline V gene encodes CDR1 ENHRY and CDR2 SYGVKD. The V end was cut by 7 bases, the J end by 0 bases, with 13 bases between. CDR3 bases: TGTGCCATCACCCAAGAGCGGATCTCCTACGAGCAGTACTTC. It specifies CAITQERISYEQYF.

CDR3: CASSLVAETTGELFF. The CDR3 region has the DNA TGCGCCAGCAGCTTAGTGGCGGAAACGACCGGGGAGCTGTTTTTT. The chain carries TRBV5-1 and TRBJ2-2; no clear D. V was clipped by 2 bases and J by 5 bases, with 13 bases between them. Germline V lookup: CDR1 SGHRS, CDR2 YFSETQ. This CDR3 is 15 amino acids long.